These T cell receptor beta chains were read from a single sample in a study of cytomegalovirus exposure and HLA in healthy donors. Assay used: immunoSEQ multiplex PCR; TCRdb lists only in-frame clones, some missing. Of 220,000 or so clones listed, over 80% are singletons. The sample comprised PBMCs. These TCRs come from a woman between 18 and 30 years old in good health and CMV-seronegative. Each CDR3 is given with its conserved first and last residue. The D gene is left open where the match is weak. Clone size is given for some rows only: seen once, a few or many times, or a class if the clone is expanded.

d_call	v_call	clone_size	j_call	cdr3_aa	cdr3_nt
TRBD1	TRBV27	NA	TRBJ2-7	CASRVTSLDRGRISYEQYF	TGTGCCAGCCGAGTGACCTCCCTCGACAGGGGCCGAATCTCCTACGAGCAGTACTTC
TRBD1	TRBV9	NA	TRBJ1-1	CASSVGDSEEAFF	TGTGCCAGCAGCGTAGGGGACAGCGAAGAAGCTTTCTTT
TRBD1	TRBV13	NA	TRBJ2-3	CASSQGTVTDTQYF	TGTGCCAGCAGCCAAGGGACAGTCACAGATACGCAGTATTTT
NA	TRBV5-1	NA	TRBJ2-2	CASSRAGSENTGELFF	TGCGCCAGCAGCCGGGCGGGGAGTGAGAACACCGGGGAGCTGTTTTTT
TRBD2	TRBV30	once	TRBJ2-1	CAWSLSGQRGSSYNEQFF	TGTGCCTGGAGCCTAAGCGGGCAGCGGGGGTCCTCCTACAATGAGCAGTTCTTC
NA	TRBV27	NA	TRBJ1-1	CASSLRATSTEAFF	TGTGCCAGCAGCTTGAGAGCAACAAGCACTGAAGCTTTCTTT
TRBD2	TRBV2	NA	TRBJ2-3	CASSTPQRGPTDTQYF	TGTGCCAGCAGTACCCCCCAGCGGGGGCCCACAGATACGCAGTATTTT
TRBD1	TRBV5-6	NA	TRBJ1-2	CASSPGTGYGYTF	TGTGCCAGCAGCCCCGGGACAGGATATGGCTACACCTTC
NA	TRBV2	once	TRBJ2-7	CASSDSGGSSYEQYF	TGTGCCAGCAGTGATTCTGGGGGGAGCTCCTACGAGCAGTACTTC
TRBD1	TRBV9	once	TRBJ1-2	CASSVGTATNYGYTF	TGTGCCAGCAGCGTTGGGACAGCCACAAACTATGGCTACACCTTC
TRBD2	TRBV27	NA	TRBJ2-7	CASRSSGSYEQYF	TGTGCCAGCAGATCTAGCGGCTCCTACGAGCAGTACTTC
NA	TRBV19	once	TRBJ1-5	CASSIEGRPGRSQHF	TGTGCCAGTAGTATAGAAGGCAGGCCCGGAAGATCCCAGCATTTT
TRBD2	TRBV10-1	NA	TRBJ2-7	CASSGASGLLDGHEQYF	TGCGCCAGCAGTGGGGCTAGCGGTCTCCTCGACGGGCACGAGCAGTACTTC
NA	TRBV5-6	NA	TRBJ1-4	CASSSTGSGNEKLFF	TGTGCCAGCAGCTCAACAGGGAGTGGGAATGAAAAACTGTTTTTT
TRBD2	TRBV6-5	many	TRBJ2-7	CASSLLAGRSEQYF	TGTGCCAGCAGTCTACTAGCGGGACGGTCTGAGCAGTACTTC
NA	TRBV5-1	NA	TRBJ2-7	CASSPGQYEQYF	TGCGCCAGCAGCCCCGGACAATACGAGCAGTACTTC
TRBD1	TRBV7-3	NA	TRBJ2-7	CASSPTGISYEQYF	TGTGCCAGCAGCCCGACAGGGATCTCCTACGAGCAGTACTTC
TRBD2	TRBV5-1	NA	TRBJ2-1	CASSLPGLGDNEQFF	TGCGCCAGCAGCCTACCGGGACTAGGTGACAATGAGCAGTTCTTC
TRBD2	TRBV19	NA	TRBJ2-7	CASSGPSGLAGSGEQYF	TGTGCCAGTAGTGGGCCCTCCGGGTTAGCGGGTAGCGGCGAGCAGTACTTC
NA	TRBV5-8	NA	TRBJ1-1	CASSLASLYEAFF	TGTGCCAGCAGCTTGGCGAGTCTCTATGAAGCTTTCTTT
NA	TRBV10-2	NA	TRBJ2-4	CASSLLREEAKNIQYF	TGCGCCAGCAGCCTACTCAGGGAAGAGGCCAAAAACATTCAGTACTTC
TRBD1	TRBV5-1	NA	TRBJ1-2	CASSLGTGGAGYTF	TGCGCCAGCAGCCTCGGGACAGGGGGAGCTGGCTACACCTTC
TRBD1	TRBV10-3	NA	TRBJ2-3	CAISERQGKDTQYF	TGTGCCATCAGTGAGAGACAGGGAAAAGATACGCAGTATTTT
TRBD1	TRBV20-1	NA	TRBJ2-2	CRDRGSGELFF	TGCAGGGACAGGGGGAGCGGGGAGCTGTTTTTT
NA	TRBV18	NA	TRBJ1-1	CASSPSSERTEAFF	TGTGCCAGCTCACCTAGCAGCGAGCGCACTGAAGCTTTCTTT
TRBD2	TRBV5-1	NA	TRBJ2-7	CASSPREAAGEQYF	TGCGCCAGCAGCCCCCGGGAGGCCGCGGGAGAGCAGTACTTC
NA	TRBV11-2	few	TRBJ1-2	CASSLSGRNGYTF	TGTGCCAGCAGCTTGAGTGGCAGAAATGGCTACACCTTC
TRBD1	TRBV5-1	once	TRBJ2-3	CASSQPPRTGFTDTQYF	TGCGCCAGCAGCCAGCCCCCGCGGACAGGGTTTACAGATACGCAGTATTTT
TRBD2	TRBV5-1	NA	TRBJ2-7	CASSPGTSGARYEQYF	TGCGCCAGCAGCCCCGGGACTAGCGGCGCAAGATACGAGCAGTACTTC
NA	TRBV6-5	NA	TRBJ2-3	CASRMADTQYF	TGTGCCAGCAGGATGGCAGATACGCAGTATTTT
NA	TRBV5-4	NA	TRBJ1-2	CASSTPGYGYTF	TGTGCCAGCAGCACCCCGGGCTATGGCTACACCTTC
NA	TRBV6-6	NA	TRBJ1-2	CASSYNMGSSNYGYTF	TGTGCCAGCAGTTACAATATGGGTTCGAGTAACTATGGCTACACCTTC
NA	TRBV30	NA	TRBJ1-5	CAWSVGGLPGGSNQPQHF	TGTGCCTGGAGTGTAGGGGGACTCCCCGGAGGGAGCAATCAGCCCCAGCATTTT
NA	TRBV2	few	TRBJ2-7	CASSPDTDEQYF	TGTGCCAGCTCCCCAGATACCGACGAGCAGTACTTC
TRBD2	TRBV7-9	NA	TRBJ2-3	CASSLAGGPTDTQYF	TGTGCCAGCAGCTTGGCGGGGGGGCCCACAGATACGCAGTATTTT
TRBD2	TRBV7-9	NA	TRBJ2-7	CASSLGGLAGAEQYF	TGTGCCAGCAGCTTAGGGGGACTAGCGGGAGCCGAGCAGTACTTC
TRBD1	TRBV5-1	NA	TRBJ2-7	CASSLSTGNYEQYF	TGCGCCAGCAGCCTATCGACAGGGAACTACGAGCAGTACTTC
TRBD1	TRBV9	NA	TRBJ1-6	CASSVGQRRSPLHF	TGTGCCAGCAGCGTGGGACAGAGGAGGTCACCCCTCCACTTT
TRBD1	TRBV5-1	NA	TRBJ2-1	CASSGQGAYNEQFF	TGCGCCAGCTCGGGACAGGGGGCTTACAATGAGCAGTTCTTC
NA	TRBV6-5	NA	TRBJ1-6	CASNSPLHF	TGTGCCAGCAATTCACCCCTCCACTTT
NA	TRBV10-3	NA	TRBJ2-7	CAIGDSSYEQYF	TGTGCCATCGGCGACAGCTCCTACGAGCAGTACTTC
NA	TRBV11-2	NA	TRBJ1-2	CASIPMGQGGGYTF	TGTGCCAGCATTCCCATGGGCCAGGGAGGCGGCTACACCTTC
TRBD2	TRBV9	NA	TRBJ2-5	CASSVDPRLAKETQYF	TGTGCCAGCAGCGTAGACCCCAGACTAGCTAAAGAGACCCAGTACTTC
NA	TRBV9	once	TRBJ2-5	CASSVGGFQETQYF	TGTGCCAGCAGCGTAGGAGGGTTCCAAGAGACCCAGTACTTC